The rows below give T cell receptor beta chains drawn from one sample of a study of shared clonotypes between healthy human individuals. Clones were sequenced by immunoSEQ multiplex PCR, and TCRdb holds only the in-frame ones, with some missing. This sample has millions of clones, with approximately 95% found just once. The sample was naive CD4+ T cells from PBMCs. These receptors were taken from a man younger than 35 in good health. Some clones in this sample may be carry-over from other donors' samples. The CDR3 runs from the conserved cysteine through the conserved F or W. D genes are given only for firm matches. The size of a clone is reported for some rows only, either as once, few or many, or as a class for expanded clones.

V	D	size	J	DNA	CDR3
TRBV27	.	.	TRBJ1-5	TGTGCCAGCAGTTTATATGGTCAGCCCCAGCATTTT	CASSLYGQPQHF
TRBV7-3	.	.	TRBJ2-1	TGTGCCAGCAGCTCCCACAGCTTCTCCTACAATGAGCAGTTCTTC	CASSSHSFSYNEQFF
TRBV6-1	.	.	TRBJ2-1	TGTGCCAGCAGTTTTACGAGGGTCCATGAGCAGTTCTTC	CASSFTRVHEQFF
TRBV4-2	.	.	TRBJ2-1	TGTGCCAGCAGCACCGACAGGTTCGATGAGCAGTTCTTC	CASSTDRFDEQFF
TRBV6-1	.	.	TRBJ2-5	TGTGCCAGCAGTTTACGTACCGCAAAAGAGACCCAGTACTTC	CASSLRTAKETQYF
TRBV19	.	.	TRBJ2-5	TGTGCCAGTCGAGAGCAGGGAGGTCAAGAGACCCAGTACTTC	CASREQGGQETQYF
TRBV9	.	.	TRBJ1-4	TGTGCCAGCAGCGTATCAGCCGCTAGCCGGGAAAAACTGTTTTTT	CASSVSAASREKLFF
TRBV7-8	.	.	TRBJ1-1	TGTGCCAGCAGCTTAACGCAGGGTCACACTGAAGCTTTCTTT	CASSLTQGHTEAFF
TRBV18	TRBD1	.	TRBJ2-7	TGTGCCAGCTCACCAGGTCGACAGGGGCGAGCCTACGAGCAGTACTTC	CASSPGRQGRAYEQYF
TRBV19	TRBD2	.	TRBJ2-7	TGTGCCAGTAGCGCATCACTAGCGGGAGAGTACGAGCAGTACTTC	CASSASLAGEYEQYF
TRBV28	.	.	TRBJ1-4	TGTGCCAGCAGTCCGCCAGGGTTAGCTGGGAAACTGTTTTTT	CASSPPGLAGKLFF
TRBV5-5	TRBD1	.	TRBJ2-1	TGTGCCAGCAGCTTGGGACAGGGGTTTCCCTACAATGAGCAGTTCTTC	CASSLGQGFPYNEQFF
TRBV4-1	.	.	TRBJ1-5	TGCGCCAGCAGCCAAGTTCCCACGGGGACCGGCAATCAGCCCCAGCATTTT	CASSQVPTGTGNQPQHF
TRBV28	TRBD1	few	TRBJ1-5	TGTGCCAGCAGTTCAGGGGGCTTGGGCAATCAGCCCCAGCATTTT	CASSSGGLGNQPQHF
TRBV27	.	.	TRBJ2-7	TGTGCCAGCAGTGGTCGACGGGGCTCCTACGAGCAGTACTTC	CASSGRRGSYEQYF
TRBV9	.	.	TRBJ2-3	TGTGCCAGCAGCTTCCGGACTTCCCCCGGGGATACGCAGTATTTT	CASSFRTSPGDTQYF
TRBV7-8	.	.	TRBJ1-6	TGTGCCAGCAGCTTCGGGGGGCATAATTCACCCCTCCACTTT	CASSFGGHNSPLHF
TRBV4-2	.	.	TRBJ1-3	TGTGCCAGCAGCCAAGATAACCGGCCGGGGTCGGGGATTCCTGGAAACACCATATATTTT	CASSQDNRPGSGIPGNTIYF
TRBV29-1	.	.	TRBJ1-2	TGCAGCACCAAAGGGGGTCAGGCCCTTGGCTACACCTTC	CSTKGGQALGYTF
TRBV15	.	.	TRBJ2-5	TGTGCCACCAGCAGGGGACGGCAAGAGACCCAGTACTTC	CATSRGRQETQYF
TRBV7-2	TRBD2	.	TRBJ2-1	TGTGCCAGCAGCCCGACTAGCGGGAGGGAGTACAATGAGCAGTTCTTC	CASSPTSGREYNEQFF
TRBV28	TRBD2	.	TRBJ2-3	TGTGCCAGCAGTCTAGGTTCTGGAGCGGGAGTCCCAGATACGCAGTATTTT	CASSLGSGAGVPDTQYF
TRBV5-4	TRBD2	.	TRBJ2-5	TGTGCCAGCAGCTCCTTAGCGGGAGGTCAGACCCAGTACTTC	CASSSLAGGQTQYF
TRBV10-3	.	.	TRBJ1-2	TGTGCCATCAGGGGTGCGGGCAGTAACTATGGCTACACCTTC	CAIRGAGSNYGYTF
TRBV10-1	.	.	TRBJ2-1	TGCGCCAGCAGTCCCGGGACGACCAACAATGAGCAGTTCTTC	CASSPGTTNNEQFF
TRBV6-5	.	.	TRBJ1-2	TGTGCCAGTTCAAACGGCGGAACTAACTATGGCTACACCTTC	CASSNGGTNYGYTF
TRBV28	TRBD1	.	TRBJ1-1	TGTGCCAGCAGTGCCTTGACAGGGCGAATGAACACTGAAGCTTTCTTT	CASSALTGRMNTEAFF